These 13 T cell receptor beta chains were all obtained from the same sample, sequenced in a study of blood T cell repertoires in COVID-19 (TCRdb year 2020). Receptor amplification or capture employed the immunoSEQ multiplex PCR assay. TCRdb took this table from immuneACCESS and kept in-frame rearrangements with V and J called. Such tables lack part of the clones; where checked against another copy, unresolved V genes explain under half of the gap, and the rest is unexplained. For this sample the table gives under 300,000 clones, of which roughly four fifths were detected only once. The top ten clonotypes cover over 8.5% of the sample. The specimen was peripheral blood. These receptors originate from a woman in her fifties or sixties who had recovered from COVID-19.

The CDR3 reads CSVPPGDYGYTF. The DNA of the CDR3 is TGCAGCGTTCCTCCGGGGGACTATGGCTACACCTTC. The rearrangement joins TRBV29-1 to TRBJ1-2; TRBD1 might be the D (5 bases). The CDR3 is 12 amino acids. V lost 5 bases and J lost 3, with 10 bases in between. Germline V gives CDR1 SQVTM, CDR2 ANQGSEA.

The genes are TRBV28 and TRBJ1-2; TRBD1 agrees at 9 bases. The CDR3 runs 12 residues. With 6 bases clipped from V and 4 bases from J, the junction kept 0 bases outside the gene matches. Germline V gene data show CDR1 as MDHEN and CDR2 as SYDVKM. CDR3 in amino acids: CASRGQGYGYTF. CDR3 bases: TGTGCCAGCAGGGGACAGGGCTATGGCTACACCTTC.

The CDR3 coding sequence is TGTGCCAGCAGCTTTGGAACGGGACAGGGGAGCCACGAGCAGTACTTC. It is translated as CASSFGTGQGSHEQYF. The rearrangement links TRBV7-3 to TRBJ2-7; 10 bases map to TRBD1. The CDR3 contains 16 residues. Trimming took 3 bases from V and 5 from J; bases not matched to a gene: 10. The germline V gene encodes CDR1 SGHTA and CDR2 FQGTGA.

V usage is TRBV28 and J usage is TRBJ2-7, with 9 bases matching TRBD2. This CDR3 comprises 17 residues. Losses at the gene ends were 3 bases for V and 6 bases for J; bases not matched to a gene: 15. Germline V gives CDR1 MDHEN, CDR2 SYDVKM. The chain's CDR3 is CASSFWSSGSSVGEQYF. DNA of the CDR3: TGTGCCAGCAGTTTCTGGAGTAGCGGGAGCAGCGTCGGCGAGCAGTACTTC.

The V call is TRBV2, the J call TRBJ1-2; TRBD1 agrees at 9 bases. Germline trimming cut 9 bases from V and 6 bases from J; bases unmatched to any gene: 8. Germline V gene lookup returns CDR1 SNHLY and CDR2 FYNNEI. The CDR3 is made up of 13 amino acids. The CDR3 bases are TGTGCCAGTCGGACAGGGGAAGTGGATGGCTACACCTTC. Translating it yields CASRTGEVDGYTF.

This chain uses TRBV7-2 with TRBJ2-7; 13 nucleotides match TRBD2. The germline gives CDR1 SGHTA, CDR2 FQGNSA. The CDR3 consists of 16 residues. The V and J ends lost 4 bases and 4 bases, in that order; junction bases with no gene match: 7. The CDR3 here is CASSYTSGRAGYEQYF. CDR3 DNA sequence: TGTGCCAGCAGCTACACTAGCGGGAGGGCCGGATACGAGCAGTACTTC.

This chain uses TRBV27 with TRBJ2-3, with a tentative D call TRBD2 (7 bases). Germline loops: CDR1 MNHEY, CDR2 SMNVEV (reference sequence). V shed 8 bases and J shed 0 bases, with 18 bases lying between them. This CDR3 region has 16 residues. The CDR3 reads CASATGGAGSTDTQYF. The DNA for the CDR3 is TGTGCCAGCGCCACTGGGGGGGCAGGGAGCACAGATACGCAGTATTTT.

The genes are TRBV6-2 or TRBV6-3 and TRBJ2-2; 12 bases are a match to TRBD2. From germline, CDR1 is MNHEY and CDR2 SVGEGT. With 5 bases clipped from V and 6 bases from J, the junction kept 10 bases outside the gene matches. This CDR3 comprises 17 residues. In nucleotides, the CDR3 is TGTGCCAGCAGTACAAGGACTAGCGGGGTTATATCCGGGGAGCTGTTTTTT. It is translated as CASSTRTSGVISGELFF.

The genes are TRBV30 and TRBJ2-3; D perhaps matches TRBD2 (8 bases). From germline, CDR1 is GTSNPN and CDR2 SVGIG (reference sequence). The CDR3 consists of 15 residues. V was shortened by 0 bases and J by 8 bases, with 18 bases between the two germline ends. The CDR3 here is CAWSVYGGEGATQYF. The CDR3 coding sequence is TGTGCCTGGAGTGTATACGGGGGGGAGGGGGCTACGCAGTATTTT.

This chain links TRBV5-1 with TRBJ2-3; 7 nucleotides align to TRBD2. The CDR3 extends over 17 amino acids. Germline lookup yields CDR1 SGHRS and CDR2 YFSETQ. Unmatched junction bases numbered 16, after V lost 7 bases and J lost 2 bases. DNA for the CDR3: TGCGCCAGCTCAAATGGGGTAGCGGGCCTCCCCACAGATACGCAGTATTTT. Its protein is CASSNGVAGLPTDTQYF.

This clone appeared once. The chain uses TRBV2 and TRBJ2-7, with no clear D. This CDR3 is built from 12 residues. V lost 7 bases and J 5 bases, leaving 12 bases between the germline ends. Germline V gives CDR1 SNHLY, CDR2 FYNNEI. The CDR3 loop is CASTGRSNEQYF. In DNA form, the CDR3 reads TGTGCCAGCACCGGCAGGTCGAACGAGCAGTACTTC. The full variable domain, rest sourced from reference TRBV2 and TRBJ2-7, is EPEVTQTPSHQVTQMGQEVILRCVPISNHLYFYWYRQILGQKVEFLVSFYNNEISEKSEIFDDQFSVERPDGSNFTLKIRSTKLEDSAMYFCASTGRSNEQYFGPGTRLTVT.

This rearrangement joins TRBV25-1 to TRBJ2-7, with 9 bases aligning to TRBD1. Per germline, CDR1 MGHDK and CDR2 SYGVNS. The V gene end was trimmed by 5 bases and the J gene end by 3 bases; junction bases not matched to a gene: 5. The CDR3 contains 14 residues. The CDR3 here is CASSSRQGGYEQYF. The CDR3 nucleotides are TGTGCCAGCAGTTCCAGACAGGGGGGCTACGAGCAGTACTTC.

The gene calls are TRBV7-3 and TRBJ2-1; possible D gene TRBD1, 6 bases. V shed 4 bases and J shed 6 bases, with 16 bases lying between them. Germline V CDR1 and CDR2: SGHTA, FQGTGA. The CDR3 is made up of 15 amino acids. CDR3 residues: CASSSSRGRGNEQFF. The CDR3 nucleotides read TGTGCCAGCAGCTCGAGCAGGGGTAGGGGCAATGAGCAGTTCTTC.